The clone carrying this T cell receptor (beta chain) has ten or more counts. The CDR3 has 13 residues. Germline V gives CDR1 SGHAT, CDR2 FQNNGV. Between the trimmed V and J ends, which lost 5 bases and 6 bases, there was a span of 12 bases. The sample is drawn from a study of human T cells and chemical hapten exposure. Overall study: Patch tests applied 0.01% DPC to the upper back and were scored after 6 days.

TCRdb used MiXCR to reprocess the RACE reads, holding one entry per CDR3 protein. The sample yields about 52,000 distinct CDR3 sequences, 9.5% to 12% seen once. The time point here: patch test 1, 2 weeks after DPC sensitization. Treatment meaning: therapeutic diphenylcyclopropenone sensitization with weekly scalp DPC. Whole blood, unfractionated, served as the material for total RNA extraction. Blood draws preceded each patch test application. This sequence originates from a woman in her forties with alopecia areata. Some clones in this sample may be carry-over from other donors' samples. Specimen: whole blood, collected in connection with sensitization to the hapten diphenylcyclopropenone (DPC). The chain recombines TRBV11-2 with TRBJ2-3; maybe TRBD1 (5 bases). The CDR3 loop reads CASSGQGWDTQYF. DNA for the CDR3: TGTGCCAGCAGCGGGCAGGGATGGGATACGCAGTATTTT.